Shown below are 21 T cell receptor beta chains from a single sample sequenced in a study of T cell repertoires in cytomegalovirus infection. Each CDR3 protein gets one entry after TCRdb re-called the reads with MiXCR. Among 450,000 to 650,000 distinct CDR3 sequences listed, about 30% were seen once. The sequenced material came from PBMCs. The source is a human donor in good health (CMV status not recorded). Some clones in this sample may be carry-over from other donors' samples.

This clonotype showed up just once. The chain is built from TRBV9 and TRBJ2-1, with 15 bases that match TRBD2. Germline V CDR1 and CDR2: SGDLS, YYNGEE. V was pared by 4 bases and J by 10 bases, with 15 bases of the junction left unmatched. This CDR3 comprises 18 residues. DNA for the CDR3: TGTGCCAGCAGCCCCCCAGCGGGGGGACTAGCGGGAGGAACAGAGCAGTTCTTC. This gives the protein CASSPPAGGLAGGTEQFF.

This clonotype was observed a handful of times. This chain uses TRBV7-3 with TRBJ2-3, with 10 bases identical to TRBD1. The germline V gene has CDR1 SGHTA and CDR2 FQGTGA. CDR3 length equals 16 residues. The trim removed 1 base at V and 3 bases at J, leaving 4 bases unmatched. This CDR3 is CASSLMTGGETDTQYF. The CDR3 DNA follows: TGTGCCAGCAGCTTAATGACAGGGGGCGAGACAGATACGCAGTATTTT.

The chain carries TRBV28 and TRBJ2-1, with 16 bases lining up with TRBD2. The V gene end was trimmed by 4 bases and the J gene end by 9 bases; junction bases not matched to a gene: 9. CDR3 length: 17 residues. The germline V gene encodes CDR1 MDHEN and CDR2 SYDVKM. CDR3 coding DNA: TGTGCCAGCAGTTCCCTCGGGACTAGCGGGAGGGTTCTTGAGCAGTTCTTC. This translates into CASSSLGTSGRVLEQFF.

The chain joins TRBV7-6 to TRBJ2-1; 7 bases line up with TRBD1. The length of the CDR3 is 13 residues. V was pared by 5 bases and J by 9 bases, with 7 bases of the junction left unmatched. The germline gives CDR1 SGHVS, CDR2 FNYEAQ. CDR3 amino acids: CASSPTGTVEQFF. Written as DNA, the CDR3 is TGTGCCAGCAGCCCAACCGGGACAGTTGAGCAGTTCTTC.

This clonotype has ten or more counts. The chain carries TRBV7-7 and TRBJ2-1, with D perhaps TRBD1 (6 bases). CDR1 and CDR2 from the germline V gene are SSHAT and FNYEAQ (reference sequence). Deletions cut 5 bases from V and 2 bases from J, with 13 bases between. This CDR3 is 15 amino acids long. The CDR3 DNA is TGTGCCAGCAGCCCCACAGGGAATGCCTACAATGAGCAGTTCTTC. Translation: CASSPTGNAYNEQFF.

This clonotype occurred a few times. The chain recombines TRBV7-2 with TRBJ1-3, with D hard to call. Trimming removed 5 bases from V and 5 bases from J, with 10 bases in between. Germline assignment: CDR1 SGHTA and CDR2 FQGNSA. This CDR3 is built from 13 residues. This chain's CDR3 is CASSPPLRNTIYF. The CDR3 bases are TGTGCCAGCAGCCCCCCTCTGCGAAACACCATATATTTT.

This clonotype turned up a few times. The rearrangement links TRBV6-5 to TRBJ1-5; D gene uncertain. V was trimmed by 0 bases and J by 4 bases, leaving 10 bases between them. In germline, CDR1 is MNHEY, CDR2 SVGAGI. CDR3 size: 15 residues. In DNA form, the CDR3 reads TGTGCCAGCAGTTACTCAGGAGCGGATAATCAGCCCCAGCATTTT. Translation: CASSYSGADNQPQHF.

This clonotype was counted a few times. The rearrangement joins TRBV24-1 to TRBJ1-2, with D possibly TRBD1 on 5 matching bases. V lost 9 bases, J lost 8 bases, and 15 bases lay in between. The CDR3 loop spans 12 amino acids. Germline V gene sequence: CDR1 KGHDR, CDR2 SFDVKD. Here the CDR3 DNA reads TGTGCCACCGGCCCTGGGGGGATAGGCTACACCTTC. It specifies CATGPGGIGYTF.

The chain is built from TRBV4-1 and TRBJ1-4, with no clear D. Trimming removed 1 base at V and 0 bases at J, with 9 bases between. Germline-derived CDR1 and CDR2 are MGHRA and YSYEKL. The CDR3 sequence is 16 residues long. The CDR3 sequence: CASSQALTATNEKLFF. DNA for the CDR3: TGCGCCAGCAGCCAAGCCTTGACCGCAACTAATGAAAAACTGTTTTTT.

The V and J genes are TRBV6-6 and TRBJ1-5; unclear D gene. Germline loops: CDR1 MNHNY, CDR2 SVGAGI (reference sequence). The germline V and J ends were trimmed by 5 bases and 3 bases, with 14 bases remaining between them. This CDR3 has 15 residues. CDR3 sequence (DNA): TGTGCCAGCAGTGCCGGCAGCCCTGACAATCAGCCCCAGCATTTT. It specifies CASSAGSPDNQPQHF.

Here the CDR3 reads CSARWDRGVRETQYF. CDR3 DNA sequence: TGCAGTGCTAGATGGGACAGGGGGGTTCGGGAGACCCAGTACTTC. The chain joins TRBV20-1 to TRBJ2-5; 11 nucleotides match TRBD1. Germline CDR1 reads DFQATT; CDR2 reads SNEGSKA (reference sequence). The CDR3 is made up of 15 amino acids. V dropped 2 bases and J dropped 5; count of bases not matched to a gene: 7.

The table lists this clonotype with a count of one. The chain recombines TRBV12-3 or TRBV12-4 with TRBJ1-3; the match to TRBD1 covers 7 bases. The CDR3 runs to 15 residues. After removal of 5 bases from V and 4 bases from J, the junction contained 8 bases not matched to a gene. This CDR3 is CASSPRTGVGNTIYF. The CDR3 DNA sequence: TGTGCCAGCAGTCCCAGGACAGGCGTCGGAAACACCATATATTTT.

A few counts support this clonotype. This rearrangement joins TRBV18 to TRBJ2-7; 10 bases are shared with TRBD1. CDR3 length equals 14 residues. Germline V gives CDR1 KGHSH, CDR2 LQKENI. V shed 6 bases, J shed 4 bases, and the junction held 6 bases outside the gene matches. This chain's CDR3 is CASSSGQGEYEQYF. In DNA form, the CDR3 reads TGTGCCAGCTCTAGCGGACAGGGGGAGTACGAGCAGTACTTC.

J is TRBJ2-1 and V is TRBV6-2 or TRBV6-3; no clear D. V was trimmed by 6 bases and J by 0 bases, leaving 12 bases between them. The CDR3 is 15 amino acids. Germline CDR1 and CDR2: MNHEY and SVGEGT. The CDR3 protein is CASRVVPSSYNEQFF. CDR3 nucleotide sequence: TGTGCCAGCAGAGTTGTCCCTAGCTCCTACAATGAGCAGTTCTTC.

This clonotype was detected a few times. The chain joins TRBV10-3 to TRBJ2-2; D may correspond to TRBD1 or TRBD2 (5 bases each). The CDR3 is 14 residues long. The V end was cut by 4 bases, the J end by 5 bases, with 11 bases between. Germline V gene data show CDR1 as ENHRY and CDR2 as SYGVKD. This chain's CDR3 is CAISGGPSTGELFF. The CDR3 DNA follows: TGTGCCATCAGTGGGGGACCTTCGACCGGGGAGCTGTTTTTT.

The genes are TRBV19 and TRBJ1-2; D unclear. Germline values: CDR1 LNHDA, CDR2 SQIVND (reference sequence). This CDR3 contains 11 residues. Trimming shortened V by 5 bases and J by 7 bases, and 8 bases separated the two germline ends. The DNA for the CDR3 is TGTGCCAGTAGTTCGCCGGGTGGCTACACCTTC. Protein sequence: CASSSPGGYTF.

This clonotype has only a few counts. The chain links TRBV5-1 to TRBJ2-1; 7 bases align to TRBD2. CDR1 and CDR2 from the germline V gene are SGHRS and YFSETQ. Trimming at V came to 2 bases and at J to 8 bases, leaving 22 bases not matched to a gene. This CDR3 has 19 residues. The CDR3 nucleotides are TGCGCCAGCAGCTTCTCCACTCCGACTAGCCCGAGTGATAGCTATGAGCAGTTCTTC. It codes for CASSFSTPTSPSDSYEQFF.

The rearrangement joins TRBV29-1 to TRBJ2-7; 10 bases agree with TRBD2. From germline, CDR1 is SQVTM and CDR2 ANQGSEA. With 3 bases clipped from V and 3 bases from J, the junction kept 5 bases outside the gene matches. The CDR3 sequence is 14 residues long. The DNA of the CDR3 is TGCAGCGTTGATAGTCTAGCGGGAGACTACGAGCAGTACGTC. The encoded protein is CSVDSLAGDYEQYV.

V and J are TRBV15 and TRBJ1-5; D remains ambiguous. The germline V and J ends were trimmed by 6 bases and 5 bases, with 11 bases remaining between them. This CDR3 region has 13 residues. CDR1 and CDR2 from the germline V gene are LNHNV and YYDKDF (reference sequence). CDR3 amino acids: CATSPRYYQPQHF. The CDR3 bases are TGTGCCACCAGTCCCCGGTATTATCAGCCCCAGCATTTT. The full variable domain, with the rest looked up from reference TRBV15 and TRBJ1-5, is DAMVIQNPRYQVTQFGKPVTLSCSQTLNHNVMYWYQQKSSQAPKLLFHYYDKDFNNEADTPDNFQSRRPNTSFCFLDIRSPGLGDTAMYLCATSPRYYQPQHFGDGTRLSIL.

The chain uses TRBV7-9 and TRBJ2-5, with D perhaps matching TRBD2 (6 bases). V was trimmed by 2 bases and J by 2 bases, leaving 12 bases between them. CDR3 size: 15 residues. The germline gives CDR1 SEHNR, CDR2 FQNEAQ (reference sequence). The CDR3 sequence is CASSLKRDSQETQYF. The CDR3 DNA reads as TGTGCCAGCAGCTTAAAACGGGACTCACAAGAGACCCAGTACTTC.

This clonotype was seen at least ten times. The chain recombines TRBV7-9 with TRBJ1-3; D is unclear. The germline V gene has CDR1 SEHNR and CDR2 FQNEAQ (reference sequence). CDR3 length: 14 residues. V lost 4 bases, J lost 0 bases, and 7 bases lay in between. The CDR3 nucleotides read TGTGCCAGCAGCTCCCCCGGCTCTGGAAACACCATATATTTT. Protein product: CASSSPGSGNTIYF.